Listed below are T cell receptor beta chains from one sample, sequenced in a study of T-cell reconstitution after alpha-beta-depleted transplantation in children. Using its own MiXCR run on the PCR reads, TCRdb lists one record per CDR3 protein. The sample has 70,000 to 95,000 distinct CDR3 sequences; around 16% are singletons. Sequencing used PBMCs, mostly from graft donor cells, obtained 180 days after TCRalphabeta/CD19-depleted stem cell transplant. Receptor source: a male patient between 2 and 15 years old who had a stem cell transplant for acute lymphoblastic leukemia, so the T cells may come from the graft donor. CDR3s include the opening cysteine and the closing phenylalanine or tryptophan. Each record gives: D gene, V gene, clone size, J gene, CDR3 DNA, CDR3 protein. The D gene is left open where the match is weak. Not all rows give a size; the values are once, few, many and, for expanded clones, a class.

d_call: TRBD1
v_call: TRBV20-1
clone_size: few
j_call: TRBJ2-5
cdr3_nt: TGCAGTGCTAGGCTACCGGGACAGGGATTCCAAGAGACCCAGTACTTC
cdr3_aa: CSARLPGQGFQETQYF

d_call: TRBD1
v_call: TRBV19
clone_size: NA
j_call: TRBJ1-5
cdr3_nt: TGTGCCAGTAGTATAGGAGACAGGGCCGGGGGTCAGCCCCAGCATTTT
cdr3_aa: CASSIGDRAGGQPQHF

d_call: NA
v_call: TRBV7-2
clone_size: NA
j_call: TRBJ1-1
cdr3_nt: TGTGCCAGCAGCTTAGGAGGTCGCGCTGAAGCTTTCTTT
cdr3_aa: CASSLGGRAEAFF

d_call: TRBD1
v_call: TRBV5-5
clone_size: few
j_call: TRBJ1-1
cdr3_nt: TGTGCCAGCAGCCGACAGGGGGGCACTGAAGCTTTCTTT
cdr3_aa: CASSRQGGTEAFF

d_call: TRBD2
v_call: TRBV20-1
clone_size: many
j_call: TRBJ2-1
cdr3_nt: TGCAGTGCTAGAGACATAGCGGGATCATACAATGAGCAGTTCTTC
cdr3_aa: CSARDIAGSYNEQFF

d_call: TRBD1
v_call: TRBV6-1
clone_size: NA
j_call: TRBJ1-1
cdr3_nt: TGTGCCAGCAGCAACCCTACAGGGGTAGGAGGCACTGAAGCTTTCTTT
cdr3_aa: CASSNPTGVGGTEAFF

d_call: NA
v_call: TRBV10-3
clone_size: few
j_call: TRBJ2-7
cdr3_nt: TGTGCCATCAGTGACTCTGAGGGGGGAACCTACGAGCAGTACTTC
cdr3_aa: CAISDSEGGTYEQYF

d_call: NA
v_call: TRBV7-8
clone_size: NA
j_call: TRBJ1-4
cdr3_nt: TGTGCCAGCACCCCCCACCGGGACGCGGAAAAACTGTTTTTT
cdr3_aa: CASTPHRDAEKLFF

d_call: NA
v_call: TRBV19
clone_size: NA
j_call: TRBJ2-2
cdr3_nt: TGTGCCACTATGGCACGGGGGGAACAGGGAGAGGGGGAGCTGTTTTTT
cdr3_aa: CATMARGEQGEGELFF

d_call: TRBD2
v_call: TRBV15
clone_size: few
j_call: TRBJ2-5
cdr3_nt: TGTGCCACCAGCAGCCAGCGGGGGGCACTACAAGAGACCCAGTACTTC
cdr3_aa: CATSSQRGALQETQYF

d_call: NA
v_call: TRBV5-1
clone_size: NA
j_call: TRBJ1-2
cdr3_nt: TGCGCCAGCAGGGCGGAAGGGACTAACTATGGCTACACCTTC
cdr3_aa: CASRAEGTNYGYTF

d_call: NA
v_call: TRBV12-3/TRBV12-4
clone_size: NA
j_call: TRBJ1-2
cdr3_nt: TGTGCCAGCAGTTTTGGGACACAAAGCTATGGCTACACCTTC
cdr3_aa: CASSFGTQSYGYTF

d_call: TRBD1
v_call: TRBV5-1
clone_size: NA
j_call: TRBJ1-2
cdr3_nt: TGCGCCAGCAGTTCCGCAGGGGGCTTCGATGGCTACACCTTC
cdr3_aa: CASSSAGGFDGYTF

d_call: TRBD1
v_call: TRBV20-1
clone_size: NA
j_call: TRBJ2-7
cdr3_nt: TGCAGTGCTAGGGGGCCGACACAGGGGGTAAGCGAGCAGTACTTC
cdr3_aa: CSARGPTQGVSEQYF

d_call: NA
v_call: TRBV12-3/TRBV12-4
clone_size: NA
j_call: TRBJ1-5
cdr3_nt: TGTGCCAGCAGGGGGGCGGGTAGTTTCAATCAGCCCCAGCATTTT
cdr3_aa: CASRGAGSFNQPQHF

d_call: TRBD1
v_call: TRBV10-3
clone_size: NA
j_call: TRBJ1-1
cdr3_nt: TGTGCCATCAGCCCCGGGACAGGCTCCAACACTGAAGCTTTCTTT
cdr3_aa: CAISPGTGSNTEAFF

d_call: NA
v_call: TRBV3-1
clone_size: NA
j_call: TRBJ2-3
cdr3_nt: TGTGCCAGCAGCCAAGCAATGACTAGTGGCACAGATACGCAGTATTTT
cdr3_aa: CASSQAMTSGTDTQYF

d_call: NA
v_call: TRBV7-6
clone_size: NA
j_call: TRBJ2-7
cdr3_nt: TGTGCCAGCAGCTTAGGAGGGGGGGGAAATCCCGAGCAGTACTTC
cdr3_aa: CASSLGGGGNPEQYF

d_call: TRBD1
v_call: TRBV7-9
clone_size: NA
j_call: TRBJ1-2
cdr3_nt: TGTGCCAGCAGCGGGCGAGACAGGGGCCTCTATGGCTACACCTTC
cdr3_aa: CASSGRDRGLYGYTF

d_call: TRBD1
v_call: TRBV4-2
clone_size: NA
j_call: TRBJ1-2
cdr3_nt: TGTGCCAGCAGCCAAGAGGTTGGAGGGACAGGCCTCACTAACTATGGCTACACCTTC
cdr3_aa: CASSQEVGGTGLTNYGYTF

d_call: NA
v_call: TRBV27
clone_size: NA
j_call: TRBJ2-1
cdr3_nt: TGTGCCAGCAGTTTAACAGACGTGATCGATGAGCAGTTCTTC
cdr3_aa: CASSLTDVIDEQFF

d_call: NA
v_call: TRBV20-1
clone_size: NA
j_call: TRBJ2-4
cdr3_nt: TGCAGTGCTAGATCCCGACGACCTGGAGCCAAAAACATTCAGTACTTC
cdr3_aa: CSARSRRPGAKNIQYF

d_call: NA
v_call: TRBV20-1
clone_size: many
j_call: TRBJ2-7
cdr3_nt: TGCAGTGCTATCCCCGGCCAGGGCTACGAGCAGTACTTC
cdr3_aa: CSAIPGQGYEQYF

d_call: NA
v_call: TRBV2
clone_size: NA
j_call: TRBJ2-1
cdr3_nt: TGTGCCCGCAACAAAAGGGTCTACAATGAGCAGTTCTTC
cdr3_aa: CARNKRVYNEQFF

d_call: TRBD1
v_call: TRBV29-1
clone_size: few
j_call: TRBJ2-4
cdr3_nt: TGCAGCGTTGAACCCGGGACAGGGGAAAACATTCAGTACTTC
cdr3_aa: CSVEPGTGENIQYF

d_call: TRBD1
v_call: TRBV12-3/TRBV12-4
clone_size: many
j_call: TRBJ1-2
cdr3_nt: TGTGCCAGCAGTGCGGGACAGGGCGGGGGCTACACCTTC
cdr3_aa: CASSAGQGGGYTF

d_call: TRBD2
v_call: TRBV7-9
clone_size: NA
j_call: TRBJ2-3
cdr3_nt: TGTGCCAGCAGCCCTCCCCTAGCGGGGGTCACAGATACGCAGTATTTT
cdr3_aa: CASSPPLAGVTDTQYF